This T cell receptor (beta chain) was identified in a study of regulatory T cells in long-lasting Graves disease. Noted time point: newly diagnosed GD, antithyroid drugs for less than 3 months. The authors made the TCR library using RNA they extracted from PBMCs. Combining iRepertoire HTBI primers with Arm-PCR of CDR3 regions, the authors built TCR beta libraries. TCRdb recomputed calls from the multiplex PCR reads with MiXCR, one row per CDR3 protein. The data show roughly 380,000 distinct CDR3 sequences, roughly a sixth seen once. At least ten counts were recorded for this clonotype. Sequenced here: peripheral blood mononuclear cells (PBMCs), sampled at new diagnosis, from a patient treated with antithyroid drugs. The TCR originated in a female donor with Graves disease.

The CDR3 sequence is CSVDRAGTYEQYF. The CDR3 region has the DNA TGCAGCGTTGATCGCGCGGGTACCTACGAGCAGTACTTC. V and J are TRBV29-1 and TRBJ2-7, with a possible D match to TRBD2 (5 bases). Germline V CDR1 and CDR2: SQVTM, ANQGSEA. Trimming took off 3 bases at V and 2 bases at J, with 11 bases between the two ends. The CDR3 runs to 13 residues.